The 4 T cell receptor beta chains below come from one sample, sequenced in a study of beta chain features in type 1 diabetes. Study observations and caveats: In all four CD4+ subsets, TCRB CDR3 length was significantly, moderately reduced in type 1 diabetes.

For these receptors, no antigen is known. Isolated RNA was reverse transcribed in full, so expressed TCRB transcripts were sequenced. Assay used: immunoSEQ multiplex PCR; TCRdb lists only in-frame clones, some missing. This sample has about 700,000 clones; 13% occur once, and the top ten carry approximately 0.02%. What was sequenced was naive CD4+ T cells from blood. Receptors originate from a man aged 18 to 30 with type 1 diabetes.

This clone showed up just a few times. The rearrangement links TRBV5-1 to TRBJ2-5; 7 bases are a match to TRBD2. The CDR3 is 14 residues long. CDR1 and CDR2 from the germline V gene are SGHRS and YFSETQ. J was trimmed by 1 base and V by 4 bases; bases with no gene match: 4. CDR3: CASSPERGQETQYF. For the CDR3, the DNA is TGCGCCAGCAGCCCAGAGCGGGGCCAAGAGACCCAGTACTTC.

This clone turned up a few times. The chain recombines TRBV9 with TRBJ1-5; D possibly corresponds to TRBD1 (6 bases). This CDR3 is 14 amino acids long. V was cut by 4 bases and J by 8 bases, with 16 bases left in between. Germline CDR1 reads SGDLS; CDR2 reads YYNGEE. DNA of the CDR3: TGTGCCAGCAGCCCCGAGGGGGGACCGGAGCCCCAGCATTTT. Amino acids: CASSPEGGPEPQHF.

CDR3 in amino acids: CASSQAATGRQNTEAFF. The CDR3 region has the DNA TGCGCCAGCAGCCAAGCGGCAACCGGACGACAGAACACTGAAGCTTTCTTT. This sequence joins TRBV4-1 and TRBJ1-1, with D unclear. The V end was cut by 1 base, the J end by 1 base, with 16 bases between. The CDR3 is 17 residues long. Germline V CDR1 and CDR2: MGHRA, YSYEKL.

The chain couples TRBV2 to TRBJ2-3; 14 bases map to TRBD2. CDR3 size: 16 residues. Germline CDR1 reads SNHLY; CDR2 reads FYNNEI. The V and J ends lost 6 bases and 6 bases, in that order; junction bases with no gene match: 8. DNA of the CDR3: TGTGCCAGCAGGAGACTAGCGGGGGGGAATCTGGATACGCAGTATTTT. Protein sequence: CASRRLAGGNLDTQYF.